Following are 23 T cell receptor beta chains from one sample sequenced in a study of CD8+CD57+ T cells in acquired aplastic anemia. The study profiled TCR beta VDJ and CDR3 using genomic DNA as template. TCRdb used MiXCR to reprocess the reads, holding one entry per CDR3 protein. The sample lists around 130,000 distinct CDR3 sequences, 48% seen once, with about 2.5% in the top ten. The material sequenced was sorted CD4+, CD8+, or CD8+CD57+ T cells (not recorded which) from PBMCs. The receptor source for this set is a human donor in good health, serving as a control.

Note on this clonotype: This may come from a read error, since a much larger clone is one base off. The rearrangement joins TRBV2 to TRBJ1-2, with a weak D call TRBD1 (5 bases). Between the trimmed V and J ends, which lost 5 bases and 1 base, there was a span of 11 bases. The CDR3 spans 14 residues. In germline, CDR1 is SNHLY, CDR2 FYNNEI. The CDR3, as DNA: TGTGCCAGCAGTCTACAGGCGATTAACTATGGCTACACCTTC. Protein sequence: CASSLQAINYGYTF.

This chain uses TRBV7-2 with TRBJ1-6, with no clear D. The CDR3 totals 13 residues. Trimming removed 1 base at V and 8 bases at J, with 6 bases between. CDR1 SGHTA and CDR2 FQGNSA come from the germline V gene. In nucleotides, the CDR3 is TGTGCCAGCAGCTTAGGTGTTGATTCACCCCTCCACTTT. The encoded protein is CASSLGVDSPLHF.

The V and J genes are TRBV6-1 and TRBJ2-7; 8 bases are shared with TRBD2. Trimming at V came to 4 bases and at J to 7 bases, leaving 12 bases not matched to a gene. Germline values: CDR1 MNHNS, CDR2 SASEGT. This CDR3 comprises 15 residues. The CDR3 bases are TGTGCCAGCAGTGCCGGGGGGGGCATGGTGAGGGAGCAGTACGTC. Amino acids: CASSAGGGMVREQYV.

The CDR3 protein is CSVEVQGDYGYTF. The CDR3 DNA follows: TGCAGCGTGGAGGTTCAGGGTGACTATGGCTACACCTTC. This chain connects TRBV29-1 to TRBJ1-2; the D gene is possibly TRBD1 (5 bases). The germline V and J ends were trimmed by 6 bases and 3 bases, with 14 bases remaining between them. CDR1 SQVTM and CDR2 ANQGSEA come from the germline V gene. The CDR3 is 13 amino acids.

The J gene is TRBJ1-4, the V gene TRBV4-2, with 9 bases aligning to TRBD1. Germline-derived CDR1 and CDR2 are LGHNA and YNFKEQ. This CDR3 has 16 residues. Losses at the gene ends were 0 bases for V and 6 bases for J; bases not matched to a gene: 5. CDR3 bases: TGTGCCAGCAGCCAAGATTTTGGGACAGGGTATGAAAAACTGTTTTTT. Its protein is CASSQDFGTGYEKLFF.

This clonotype was detected ten times or more. V usage is TRBV6-1 and J usage is TRBJ2-7; 9 bases map to TRBD2. CDR1 is MNHNS and CDR2 is SASEGT in the germline V gene. Trimming at V came to 6 bases and at J to 3 bases, leaving 3 bases not matched to a gene. The CDR3 is 13 amino acids. In DNA, the CDR3 is TGTGCCAGCAGGACTAGCGGTAACTACGAGCAGTACTTC. Amino acid sequence: CASRTSGNYEQYF.

This clonotype came up many times. The genes are TRBV7-2 and TRBJ2-1; 9 positions agree with TRBD1. Germline V gene sequence: CDR1 SGHTA, CDR2 FQGNSA. V shed 6 bases and J 8 bases; nucleotides not matched to a gene: 14. The CDR3 has 16 amino acids. CDR3 DNA: TGTGCCAGCAGACAGGGGGGGACAGGGTATCGGGATGAGCAGTTCTTC. Translated: CASRQGGTGYRDEQFF. The full variable domain, with the rest looked up from reference TRBV7-2 and TRBJ2-1, is GAGVSQSPSNKVTEKGKDVELRCDPISGHTALYWYRQSLGQGLEFLIYFQGNSAPDKSGLPSDRFSAERTGGSVSTLTIQRTQQEDSAVYLCASRQGGTGYRDEQFFGPGTRLTVL.

In its sample, this clonotype was seen many times. This sequence joins TRBV7-2 and TRBJ2-7; maybe TRBD1 (6 bases). Trimming shortened V by 5 bases and J by 2 bases, and 10 bases separated the two germline ends. Looked up from germline, CDR1 is SGHTA and CDR2 is FQGNSA. This CDR3 comprises 13 residues. Written as DNA, the CDR3 is TGTGCCAGCAGCCCCACAGGGCCCTACGAGCAGTACTTC. It codes for CASSPTGPYEQYF.

This clonotype has only a few counts. The J gene is TRBJ1-5, the V gene TRBV24-1; D gene ambiguous. The CDR3 runs 15 residues. With 5 bases removed from V and 0 bases from J, the gap between germline ends came to 10 bases. The germline gives CDR1 KGHDR, CDR2 SFDVKD. The CDR3 sequence: CATSAGALSNQPQHF. In DNA, the CDR3 is TGTGCCACCAGTGCAGGTGCCCTTAGCAATCAGCCCCAGCATTTT.

This clonotype was seen a handful of times. The chain recombines TRBV7-2 with TRBJ1-3, with D tentatively TRBD1 (5 bases). V lost 3 bases to trimming and J lost 4 bases, with 13 bases between them. The germline gives CDR1 SGHTA, CDR2 FQGNSA. This CDR3 region has 15 residues. DNA of the CDR3: TGTGCCAGCAGCTTGGGGCCCGAGGAGGGAAACACCATATATTTT. It encodes CASSLGPEEGNTIYF.

This clonotype was seen repeatedly, ten times or more. This chain links TRBV19 with TRBJ1-5, with a tentative D call TRBD1 (6 bases). Germline-derived CDR1 and CDR2 are LNHDA and SQIVND (reference sequence). The CDR3 consists of 14 residues. The V and J ends lost 0 bases and 7 bases respectively, with 10 bases between them. CDR3 DNA sequence: TGTGCCAGTAGTATAGATCCGAGGGGGCAGCCCCAGCATTTT. This encodes CASSIDPRGQPQHF.

The J gene is TRBJ1-2, the V gene TRBV29-1; D gene ambiguous. The CDR3 consists of 14 residues. Between the trimmed V and J ends, which lost 0 bases and 0 bases, there was a span of 8 bases. The germline gives CDR1 SQVTM, CDR2 ANQGSEA. The CDR3 region has the DNA TGCAGCGTTGAAGAGCCGAACCCTAACTATGGCTACACCTTC. This codes for CSVEEPNPNYGYTF.

This chain links TRBV10-1 with TRBJ2-5; D unclear. V shed 8 bases and J shed 5 bases, with 9 bases lying between them. From germline, CDR1 is WNHNN and CDR2 SYGVQD (reference sequence). The CDR3 is made up of 11 amino acids. CDR3 sequence: CASGALETQYF. CDR3 DNA sequence: TGCGCCAGCGGCGCCCTGGAGACCCAGTACTTC.

The chain carries TRBV20-1 and TRBJ2-5, with TRBD2 as a possible D gene (7 bases). Germline V CDR1 and CDR2: DFQATT, SNEGSKA (reference sequence). Trimming took off 2 bases at V and 3 bases at J, with 13 bases between the two ends. The CDR3 is 14 amino acids. The CDR3 sequence is CSARTRGGEETQYF. CDR3 sequence (DNA): TGCAGTGCTAGAACTAGGGGGGGCGAAGAGACCCAGTACTTC.

At least ten counts were recorded for this clonotype. The rearrangement joins TRBV4-3 to TRBJ2-2, with 7 bases aligning to TRBD2. With 6 bases clipped from V and 1 base from J, the junction kept 14 bases outside the gene matches. The CDR3 spans 18 residues. CDR1 is LGHNA, CDR2 YSLEER, per germline. This CDR3 is CASSGGVAHSKNTGELFF. DNA for the CDR3: TGCGCCAGCAGTGGGGGGGTGGCTCATTCTAAGAACACCGGGGAGCTGTTTTTT.

This chain links TRBV11-2 with TRBJ2-3, with D possibly being TRBD2 (6 bases). Trimming removed 5 bases at V and 7 bases at J, with 19 bases between. The V gene's germline CDR1 is SGHAT and CDR2 FQNNGV. The CDR3 contains 15 residues. Written as DNA, the CDR3 is TGTGCCAGCAGCCCCAGCCCGGGACGGACTAATACGCAGTATTTT. Protein product: CASSPSPGRTNTQYF.

This chain links TRBV19 with TRBJ1-5; D unresolved. Looked up from germline, CDR1 is LNHDA and CDR2 is SQIVND (reference sequence). With 5 bases removed from V and 1 base from J, the gap between germline ends came to 6 bases. The CDR3 has 13 amino acids. CDR3 sequence: CASSWASNQPQHF. The CDR3 DNA sequence: TGTGCCAGTAGTTGGGCAAGCAATCAGCCCCAGCATTTT.

This clonotype occurred many times. This sequence joins TRBV10-3 and TRBJ2-3; TRBD2 matches 11 bases. Germline V gives CDR1 ENHRY, CDR2 SYGVKD. This CDR3 spans 16 amino acids. J gave up 0 bases and V 8 bases, and 7 bases lay outside the gene matches. The CDR3 region has the DNA TGTGCCATCGGACTAGCGGGCGCATCTAGCACAGATACGCAGTATTTT. Its translation is CAIGLAGASSTDTQYF.

Here the CDR3 reads CSVPQGTDTQYF. For the CDR3, the DNA is TGCAGTGTACCTCAGGGAACAGATACGCAGTATTTT. The chain recombines TRBV20-1 with TRBJ2-3; D may be TRBD1 (5 bases). Germline CDR1 and CDR2: DFQATT and SNEGSKA (reference sequence). The V gene lost 7 bases and the J gene lost 3 bases, with 11 bases spanning the gap. This CDR3 has 12 residues.

On this clonotype: A single base separates this from a much larger clone, so it may be a read error. The rearrangement joins TRBV6-1 to TRBJ1-3, with D uncertain. Germline V gene data show CDR1 as MNHNS and CDR2 as SASEGT. The CDR3 runs to 18 residues. The DNA of the CDR3 is TGTGCCAGCTCAACACCGAGACTTCGATCATGGTTTGGAAGCACCATATATTTT. Protein product: CASSTPRLRSWFGSTIYF.

This chain uses TRBV10-1 with TRBJ2-7; 9 bases line up with TRBD1. With the DNA end fitting TRBJ2-1 better, the J assignment may be wrong. The CDR3 totals 14 residues. Germline loops: CDR1 WNHNN, CDR2 SYGVQD (reference sequence). The CDR3 DNA reads TGCGCCAGCAGTACCGGGACAGGGATAAATGAGCAGTTCTTC. Its translation is CASSTGTGINEQFF.

There are many counts of this clonotype. The chain uses TRBV11-1 and TRBJ1-6, with unresolved D. Looked up from germline, CDR1 is SGHAT and CDR2 is FQDESV (reference sequence). V lost 5 bases and J 7 bases, leaving 12 bases between the germline ends. The CDR3 consists of 14 residues. The CDR3 spells CASSLSDINSPLHF. The CDR3 nucleotides are TGTGCCAGCAGCCTATCAGACATAAATTCACCCCTCCACTTT.

At least ten counts were recorded for this clonotype. V is TRBV20-1 and J is TRBJ1-2, with a tentative D call TRBD1 (6 bases). Germline-derived CDR1 and CDR2 are DFQATT and SNEGSKA (reference sequence). Trimming took off 2 bases at V and 2 bases at J, with 9 bases between the two ends. There are 13 residues in the CDR3. The CDR3 protein is CSARWDTNYGYTF. The CDR3 nucleotides read TGCAGTGCTAGATGGGACACCAACTATGGCTACACCTTC.